Given below is one T cell receptor beta chain in context. Antigen specificity is unknown. The CDR3 extends over 14 amino acids. The ends lost 6 bases at V and 3 bases at J; junction bases unmatched: 3. Germline V gives CDR1 MDHEN, CDR2 SYDVKM. Clones were sequenced by immunoSEQ multiplex PCR, and TCRdb holds only the in-frame ones, with some missing. The sample consists of some 87,000 clones, approximately 95% of them appearing once. The data derive from a study of OX40 agonist ivuxolimab in advanced cancers. Study findings and constraints: There were, on average, more expanded clones in CD8+ T cells than in CD4+.

This chain joins TRBV28 and TRBJ1-5, with 9 bases lining up with TRBD1. The sequence was collected from an adult with an advanced solid tumor such as melanoma, head and neck, liver or kidney cancer. Source: CD4+ or CD8+ T cells sorted from blood, taken in a trial of the OX40 agonist ivuxolimab. CDR3 DNA sequence: TGTGCCAGCAGCCAACAGGGGGCCAATCAGCCCCAGCATTTT. This sequence encodes CASSQQGANQPQHF.